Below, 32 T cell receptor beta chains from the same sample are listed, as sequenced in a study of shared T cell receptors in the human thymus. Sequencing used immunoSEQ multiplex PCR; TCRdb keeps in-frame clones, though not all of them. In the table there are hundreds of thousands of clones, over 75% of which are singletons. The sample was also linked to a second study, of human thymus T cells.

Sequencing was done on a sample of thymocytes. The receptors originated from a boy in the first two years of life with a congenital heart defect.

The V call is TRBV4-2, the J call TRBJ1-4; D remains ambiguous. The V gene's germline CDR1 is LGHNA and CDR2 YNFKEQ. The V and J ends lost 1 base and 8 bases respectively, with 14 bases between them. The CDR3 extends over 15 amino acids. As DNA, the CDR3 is TGTGCCAGCAGCCAAGGGAGAGGGTCTGGGGAAAAACTGTTTTTT. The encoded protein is CASSQGRGSGEKLFF.

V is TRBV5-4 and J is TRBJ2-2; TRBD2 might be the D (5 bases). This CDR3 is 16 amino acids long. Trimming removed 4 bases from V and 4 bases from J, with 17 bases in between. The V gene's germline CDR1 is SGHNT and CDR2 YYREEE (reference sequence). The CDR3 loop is CASSRASSGVTGELFF. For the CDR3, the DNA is TGTGCCAGCAGCCGAGCATCAAGCGGAGTCACCGGGGAGCTGTTTTTT.

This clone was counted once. The CDR3 region has the DNA TGTGCCAGCAGCCAAGTTCCCCTCCCCCGAACTCATAACTATGGCTACACCTTC. It codes for CASSQVPLPRTHNYGYTF. V gene TRBV14 combines with J gene TRBJ1-2; no firm D call. V lost 1 base to trimming and J lost 1 base, with 19 bases between them. Germline V gives CDR1 SGHDN, CDR2 FVKESK. This CDR3 contains 18 residues.

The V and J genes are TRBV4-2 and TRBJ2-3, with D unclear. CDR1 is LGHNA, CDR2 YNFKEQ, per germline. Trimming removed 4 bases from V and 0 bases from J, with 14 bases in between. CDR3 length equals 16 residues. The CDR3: CASSRGIRRSTDTQYF. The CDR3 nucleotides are TGTGCCAGCAGCCGAGGAATCCGACGGAGCACAGATACGCAGTATTTT.

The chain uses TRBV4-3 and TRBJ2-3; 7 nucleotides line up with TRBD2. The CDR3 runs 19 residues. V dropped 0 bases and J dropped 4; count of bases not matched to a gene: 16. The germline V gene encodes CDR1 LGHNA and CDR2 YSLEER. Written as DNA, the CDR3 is TGCGCCAGCAGCCAAGAACGGACCTCTTTGCGGGAGTGCCCAGATACGCAGTATTTT. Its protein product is CASSQERTSLRECPDTQYF.

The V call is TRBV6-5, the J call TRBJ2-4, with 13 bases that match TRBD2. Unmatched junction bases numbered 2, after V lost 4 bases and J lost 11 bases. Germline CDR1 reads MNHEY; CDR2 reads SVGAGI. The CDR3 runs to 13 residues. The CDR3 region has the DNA TGTGCCAGCAGTTTGGGACTAGCGGGGTTTCAGTACTTC. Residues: CASSLGLAGFQYF.

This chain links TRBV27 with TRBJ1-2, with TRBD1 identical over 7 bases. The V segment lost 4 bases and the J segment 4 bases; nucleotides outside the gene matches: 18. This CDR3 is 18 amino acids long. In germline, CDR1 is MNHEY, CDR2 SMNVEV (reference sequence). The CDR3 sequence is CASSSIFPHRGRGYGYTF. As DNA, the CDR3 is TGTGCCAGCAGTTCAATCTTCCCCCACAGGGGTCGCGGCTATGGCTACACCTTC.

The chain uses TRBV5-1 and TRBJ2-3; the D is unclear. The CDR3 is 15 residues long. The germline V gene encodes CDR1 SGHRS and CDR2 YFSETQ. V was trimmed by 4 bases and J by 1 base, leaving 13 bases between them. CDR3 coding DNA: TGCGCCAGCAGCCCCAACCACCGGGGCACAGATACGCAGTATTTT. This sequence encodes CASSPNHRGTDTQYF.

CDR3 sequence: CASSLTGYQETQYF. DNA for the CDR3: TGTGCCAGCAGTTTGACAGGGTACCAAGAGACCCAGTACTTC. This chain uses TRBV27 with TRBJ2-5; TRBD1 matches at 7 bases. This CDR3 is built from 14 residues. The germline CDR1 and CDR2 sequences are MNHEY and SMNVEV (reference sequence). Trimming removed 3 bases from V and 0 bases from J; junction bases left unmatched: 1.

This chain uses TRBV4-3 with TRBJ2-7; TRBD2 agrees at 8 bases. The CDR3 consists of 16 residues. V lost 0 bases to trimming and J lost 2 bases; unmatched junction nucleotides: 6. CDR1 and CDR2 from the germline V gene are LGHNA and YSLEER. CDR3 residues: CASSQDYGGGPYEQYF. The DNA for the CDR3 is TGCGCCAGCAGCCAAGACTATGGCGGGGGGCCCTACGAGCAGTACTTC.

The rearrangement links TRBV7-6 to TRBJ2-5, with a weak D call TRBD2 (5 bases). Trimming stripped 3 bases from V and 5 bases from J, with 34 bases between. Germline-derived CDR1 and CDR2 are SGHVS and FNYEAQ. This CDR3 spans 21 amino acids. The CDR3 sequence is CASSFAKRNGSSRSYKETQYF. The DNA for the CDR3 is TGTGCCAGCAGCTTCGCTAAAAGAAACGGGTCTAGCAGATCCTATAAGGAGACCCAGTACTTC.

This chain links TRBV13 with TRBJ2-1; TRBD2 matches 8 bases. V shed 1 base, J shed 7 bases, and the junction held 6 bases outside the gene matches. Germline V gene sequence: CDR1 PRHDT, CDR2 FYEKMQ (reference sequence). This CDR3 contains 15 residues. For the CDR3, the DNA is TGTGCCAGCAGCTTAGATAGCGGGGACGGGAATGAGCAGTTCTTC. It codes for CASSLDSGDGNEQFF.

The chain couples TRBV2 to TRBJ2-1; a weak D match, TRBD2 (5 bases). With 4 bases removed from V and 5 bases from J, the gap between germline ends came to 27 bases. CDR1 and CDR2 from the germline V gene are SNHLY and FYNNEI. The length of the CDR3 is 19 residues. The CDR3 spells CASSVIPARIAYLNNEQFF. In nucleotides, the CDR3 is TGTGCCAGCAGTGTCATCCCGGCTAGGATAGCGTATTTAAACAATGAGCAGTTCTTC.

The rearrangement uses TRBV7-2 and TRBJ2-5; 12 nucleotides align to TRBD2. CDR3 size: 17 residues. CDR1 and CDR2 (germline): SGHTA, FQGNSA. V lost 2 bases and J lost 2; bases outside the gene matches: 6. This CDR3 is CASSLRLAGAQQETQYF. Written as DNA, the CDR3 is TGTGCCAGCAGCTTAAGACTAGCGGGGGCCCAGCAAGAGACCCAGTACTTC.

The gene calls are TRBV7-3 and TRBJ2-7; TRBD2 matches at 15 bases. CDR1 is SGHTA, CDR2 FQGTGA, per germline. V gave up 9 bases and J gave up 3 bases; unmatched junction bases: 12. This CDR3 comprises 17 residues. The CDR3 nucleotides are TGTGCCAGGACGACGGGACTAGCGGGAGGAATTTGCTACGAGCAGTACTTC. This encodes CARTTGLAGGICYEQYF.

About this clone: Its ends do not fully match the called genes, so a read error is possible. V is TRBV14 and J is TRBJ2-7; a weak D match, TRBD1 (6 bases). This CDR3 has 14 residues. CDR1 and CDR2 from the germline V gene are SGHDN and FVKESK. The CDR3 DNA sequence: TGTGTCAGCAGCCAAGGAACAGGGTACTACGAGCAGTACTTC. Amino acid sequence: CVSSQGTGYYEQYF.

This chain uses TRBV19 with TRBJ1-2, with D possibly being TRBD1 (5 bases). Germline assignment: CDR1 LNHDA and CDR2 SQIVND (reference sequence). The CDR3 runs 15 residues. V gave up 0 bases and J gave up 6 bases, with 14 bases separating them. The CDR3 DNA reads TGTGCCAGTAGTATAGATGGCAGGGTCTGGAATGGCTACACCTTC. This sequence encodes CASSIDGRVWNGYTF.

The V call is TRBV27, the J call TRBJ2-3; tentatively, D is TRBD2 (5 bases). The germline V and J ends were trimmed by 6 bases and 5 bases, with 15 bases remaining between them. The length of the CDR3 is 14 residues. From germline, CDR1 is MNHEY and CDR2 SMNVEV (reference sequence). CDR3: CASRPALAKDTQYF. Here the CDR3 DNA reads TGTGCCAGCAGGCCGGCTCTAGCTAAAGATACGCAGTATTTT.

For the CDR3, the DNA is TGTGCCAGCTCCCCAGGGGTAGCGGGATGCACAGATACGCAGTATTTT. It yields the protein CASSPGVAGCTDTQYF. The genes are TRBV18 and TRBJ2-3; 8 nucleotides align to TRBD2. J was trimmed by 1 base and V by 6 bases; bases with no gene match: 9. Germline loops: CDR1 KGHSH, CDR2 LQKENI. The CDR3 consists of 16 residues. Drawing the rest from reference TRBV18 and TRBJ2-3, the complete variable domain is NAGVMQNPRHLVRRRGQEARLRCSPMKGHSHVYWYRQLPEEGLKFMVYLQKENIIDESGMPKERFSAEFPKEGPSILRIQQVVRGDSAAYFCASSPGVAGCTDTQYFGPGTRLTVL.

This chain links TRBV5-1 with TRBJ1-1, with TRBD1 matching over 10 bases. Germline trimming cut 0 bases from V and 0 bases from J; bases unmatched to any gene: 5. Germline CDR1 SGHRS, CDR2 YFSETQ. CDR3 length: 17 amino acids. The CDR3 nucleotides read TGCGCCAGCAGCTTGGCGGACAGGGGGTCCGTGAACACTGAAGCTTTCTTT. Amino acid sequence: CASSLADRGSVNTEAFF.

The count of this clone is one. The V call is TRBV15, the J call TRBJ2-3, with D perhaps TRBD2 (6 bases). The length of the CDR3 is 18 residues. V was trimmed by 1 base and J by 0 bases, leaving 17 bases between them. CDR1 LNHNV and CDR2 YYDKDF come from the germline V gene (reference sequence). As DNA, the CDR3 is TGTGCCACCAGCAGAGTCCAACCCCGCGGGGCGAGCACAGATACGCAGTATTTT. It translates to CATSRVQPRGASTDTQYF.

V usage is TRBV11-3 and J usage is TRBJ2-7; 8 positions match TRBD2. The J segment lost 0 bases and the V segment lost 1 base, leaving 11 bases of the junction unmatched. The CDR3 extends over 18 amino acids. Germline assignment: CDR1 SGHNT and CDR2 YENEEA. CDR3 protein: CASSLGESGSDYSYEQYF. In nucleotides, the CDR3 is TGTGCCAGCAGCTTAGGCGAGAGCGGGAGTGATTACTCCTACGAGCAGTACTTC.

CDR3 protein: CASSPDGTAPNQPQHF. DNA of the CDR3: TGTGCCAGCTCACCCGACGGGACAGCCCCTAATCAGCCCCAGCATTTT. The chain carries TRBV18 and TRBJ1-5; 7 positions match TRBD1. The junction had 9 bases not matched to a gene; V was cut back by 3 bases and J by 4 bases. The germline CDR1 and CDR2 sequences are KGHSH and LQKENI. The CDR3 covers 16 residues.

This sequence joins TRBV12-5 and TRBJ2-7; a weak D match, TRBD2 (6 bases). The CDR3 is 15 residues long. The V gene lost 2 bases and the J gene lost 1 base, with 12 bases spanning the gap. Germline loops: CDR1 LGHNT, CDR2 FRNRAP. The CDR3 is CASGLWGVFSYEQYF. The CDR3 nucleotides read TGTGCTAGTGGTTTGTGGGGGGTTTTTTCCTACGAGCAGTACTTC.

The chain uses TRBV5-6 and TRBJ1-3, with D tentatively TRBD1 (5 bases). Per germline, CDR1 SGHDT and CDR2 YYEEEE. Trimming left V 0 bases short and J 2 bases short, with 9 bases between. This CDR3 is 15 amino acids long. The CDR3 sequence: CASSLAGSPGNTIYF. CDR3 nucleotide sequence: TGTGCCAGCAGCTTGGCAGGGTCACCTGGAAACACCATATATTTT.

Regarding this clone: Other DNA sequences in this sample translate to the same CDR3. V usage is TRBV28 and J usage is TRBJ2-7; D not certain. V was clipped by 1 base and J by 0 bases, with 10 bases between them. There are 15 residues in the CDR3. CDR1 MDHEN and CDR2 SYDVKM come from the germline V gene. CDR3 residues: CASSLSGRPSYEQYF. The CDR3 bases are TGTGCCAGCAGTTTATCAGGAAGGCCCTCCTACGAGCAGTACTTC.

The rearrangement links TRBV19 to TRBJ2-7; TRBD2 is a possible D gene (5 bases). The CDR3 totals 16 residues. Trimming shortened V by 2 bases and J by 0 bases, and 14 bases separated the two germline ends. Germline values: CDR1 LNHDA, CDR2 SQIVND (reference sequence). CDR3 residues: CASSIPSGGLSYEQYF. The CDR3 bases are TGTGCCAGTAGTATACCAAGTGGAGGCCTCTCCTACGAGCAGTACTTC.

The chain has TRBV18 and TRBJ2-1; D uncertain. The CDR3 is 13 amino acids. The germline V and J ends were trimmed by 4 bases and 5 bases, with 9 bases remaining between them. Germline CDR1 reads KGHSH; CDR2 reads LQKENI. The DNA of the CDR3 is TGTGCCAGCTCACTCGTTGAGGACAATGAGCAGTTCTTC. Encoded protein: CASSLVEDNEQFF. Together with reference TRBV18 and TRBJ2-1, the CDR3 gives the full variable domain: NAGVMQNPRHLVRRRGQEARLRCSPMKGHSHVYWYRQLPEEGLKFMVYLQKENIIDESGMPKERFSAEFPKEGPSILRIQQVVRGDSAAYFCASSLVEDNEQFFGPGTRLTVL.

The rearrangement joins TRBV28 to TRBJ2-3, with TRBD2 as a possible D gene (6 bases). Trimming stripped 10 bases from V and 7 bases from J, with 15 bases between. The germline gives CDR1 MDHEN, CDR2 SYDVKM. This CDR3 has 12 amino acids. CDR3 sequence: CATSEGFHTQYF. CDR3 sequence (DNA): TGTGCCACCTCGGAGGGGTTCCATACGCAGTATTTT.

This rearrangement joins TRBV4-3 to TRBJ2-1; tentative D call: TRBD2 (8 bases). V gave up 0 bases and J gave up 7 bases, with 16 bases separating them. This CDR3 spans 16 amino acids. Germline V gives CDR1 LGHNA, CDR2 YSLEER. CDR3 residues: CASSQDRGREVNEQFF. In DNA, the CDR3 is TGCGCCAGCAGCCAAGATAGGGGGCGGGAGGTAAATGAGCAGTTCTTC.

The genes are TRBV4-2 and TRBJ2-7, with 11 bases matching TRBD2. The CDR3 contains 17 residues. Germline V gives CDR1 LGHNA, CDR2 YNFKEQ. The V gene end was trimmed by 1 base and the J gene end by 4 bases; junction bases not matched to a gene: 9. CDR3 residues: CASSQVTSGSSRYEQYF. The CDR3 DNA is TGTGCCAGCAGCCAAGTCACTAGCGGGAGTTCCAGGTACGAGCAGTACTTC.

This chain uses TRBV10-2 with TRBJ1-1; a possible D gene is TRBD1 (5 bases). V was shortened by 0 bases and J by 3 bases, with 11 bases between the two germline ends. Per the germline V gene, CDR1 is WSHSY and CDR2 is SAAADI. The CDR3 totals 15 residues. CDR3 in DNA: TGCGCCAGCAGTGAGTCGATCGGCAGGGACACTGAAGCTTTCTTT. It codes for CASSESIGRDTEAFF.